What follows describes a single TCR beta chain. What it binds is unknown. In the PCR, 60 Vbeta and 13 Jbeta primers were used. Only in-frame clones appear in the TCRdb table, and some are missing; sequencing was by immunoSEQ multiplex PCR. The table lists about 140,000 clones, more than 70% of them singletons. The data are from a study of cytomegalovirus exposure and HLA in healthy donors. This CDR3 comprises 15 residues. Germline assignment: CDR1 SGHVS and CDR2 FQNEAQ. V lost 1 base and J lost 1, with 8 bases in between. Whole-study findings and limits: In an earlier analysis, about 87% or about 30%: the productive usage of most TCR beta V segments. Some V segments could not be told apart, so they were left out, TRBV6-2 and TRBV6-3 among them.

The chain uses TRBV7-8 and TRBJ1-5; D might be TRBD1 (5 bases). This clonotype was obtained from a man aged 50 to 60 in good health and CMV-seronegative. The source material was PBMCs. The CDR3 loop is CASSLGGGSNQPQHF. Written as DNA, the CDR3 is TGTGCCAGCAGCTTAGGGGGGGGGAGCAATCAGCCCCAGCATTTT.